Below, 15 T cell receptor beta chains from the same sample are listed, as sequenced in a study of regulatory T cells in long-lasting Graves disease. Time point: persistent/refractory GD, antithyroid drugs over 5 years with positive TRAb. The TCR library used RNA extracted from PBMCs. Sequencing libraries for TCR beta were prepared with iRepertoire HTBI primers and Arm-PCR of CDR3 regions. TCRdb re-derived calls from the multiplex PCR reads in MiXCR, one entry per CDR3 protein. There are hundreds of thousands of distinct CDR3 sequences in the sample; 20% occur only once, and 29% lies in the top ten. The sample in question was peripheral blood mononuclear cells (PBMCs), obtained when the disease was refractory, from a patient treated with antithyroid drugs. Every receptor here comes from a female donor with Graves disease.

There are many counts of this clonotype. V and J are TRBV12-3 or TRBV12-4 and TRBJ2-5, with TRBD2 matching over 7 bases. The J segment lost 3 bases and the V segment lost 3 bases, leaving 4 bases of the junction unmatched. The CDR3 is 14 residues long. The CDR3 protein is CASSLASGKETQYF. The DNA for the CDR3 is TGTGCCAGCAGTTTGGCTAGCGGTAAAGAGACCCAGTACTTC.

This clonotype came up many times. The chain is built from TRBV11-2 and TRBJ2-7, with D perhaps being TRBD1 or TRBD2 (5 bases each). Germline-derived CDR1 and CDR2 are SGHAT and FQNNGV. Trimming removed 2 bases from V and 9 bases from J, with 14 bases in between. The CDR3 loop spans 13 amino acids. CDR3 sequence (DNA): TGTGCCAGCAGCTTAACTATGGGACGACGGCAGTACTTC. This gives the protein CASSLTMGRRQYF. Complete variable domain (other parts from reference TRBV11-2 and TRBJ2-7): EAGVAQSPRYKIIEKRQSVAFWCNPISGHATLYWYQQILGQGPKLLIQFQNNGVVDDSQLPKDRFSAERLKGVDSTLKIQPAKLEDSAVYLCASSLTMGRRQYFGPGTRLTVT.

This clonotype was counted between two and nine times. The rearrangement uses TRBV15 and TRBJ1-3; D gene uncertain. Germline assignment: CDR1 LNHNV and CDR2 YYDKDF (reference sequence). Trimming stripped 4 bases from V and 2 bases from J, with 15 bases between. The CDR3 runs to 16 residues. CDR3 amino acids: CATSTIRVSTGNTIYF. In nucleotides, the CDR3 is TGTGCCACCAGCACTATAAGGGTCTCAACTGGAAACACCATATATTTT.

This clonotype appeared a few times. The rearrangement uses TRBV20-1 and TRBJ2-7; 7 bases are shared with TRBD1. The CDR3 is 15 residues long. Germline assignment: CDR1 DFQATT and CDR2 SNEGSKA (reference sequence). V lost 3 bases to trimming and J lost 3 bases; unmatched junction nucleotides: 11. Here the CDR3 DNA reads TGCAGTGCTAGGGGCGCGACAGGGTTGATCTACGAGCAGTACTTC. The encoded protein is CSARGATGLIYEQYF.

The V and J genes are TRBV6-1 and TRBJ1-2; maybe TRBD1 (6 bases). The CDR3 is 13 residues long. Looked up from germline, CDR1 is MNHNS and CDR2 is SASEGT. V lost 4 bases, J lost 8 bases, and 14 bases lay in between. The CDR3 bases are TGTGCCAGCAGTGCAGGGGCGCGTAGCGGCTACACCTTC. It yields the protein CASSAGARSGYTF.

This CDR3 is CSARTAYGYTF. The CDR3 nucleotides are TGCAGTGCTAGGACCGCCTATGGCTACACCTTC. The rearrangement joins TRBV20-1 to TRBJ1-2; D uncertain. Germline CDR1 is DFQATT and CDR2 is SNEGSKA (reference sequence). V shed 3 bases and J shed 4 bases, with 6 bases lying between them. The CDR3 runs 11 residues.

Notes on this clonotype: A read error is possible here, since a much larger clone lies one base away. This sequence joins TRBV28 and TRBJ2-2, with 9 bases lining up with TRBD1. This CDR3 region has 15 residues. In germline, CDR1 is MDHEN, CDR2 SYDVKM. CDR3 loop: CATLNRGPNTGGLFF. As DNA, the CDR3 is TGTGCCACTCTCAACAGGGGGCCGAACACCGGGGGGCTGTTTTTT.

This chain connects TRBV12-3 or TRBV12-4 to TRBJ1-6; 8 bases fit TRBD1. The CDR3 is 16 residues long. J was trimmed by 5 bases and V by 6 bases; bases with no gene match: 9. CDR3 loop: CASSPHPGQDNSPLHF. CDR3 nucleotide sequence: TGTGCCAGCAGCCCCCACCCGGGACAGGATAATTCACCCCTCCACTTT.

There are a few counts of this clonotype. The chain links TRBV6-1 to TRBJ1-5; D unresolved. Germline CDR1 is MNHNS and CDR2 is SASEGT. Trimming removed 3 bases at V and 2 bases at J, with 11 bases between. This CDR3 has 15 residues. Here the CDR3 DNA reads TGTGCCAGCAGTGAGAGTATGCTTGGCAATCAGCCCCAGCATTTT. It is translated as CASSESMLGNQPQHF.

The chain links TRBV10-3 to TRBJ2-5, with D maybe TRBD2 (5 bases). With 3 bases removed from V and 2 bases from J, the gap between germline ends came to 13 bases. The CDR3 is 15 amino acids. CDR1 and CDR2 (germline): ENHRY, SYGVKD. The CDR3 loop reads CAISDSVTGQETQYF. CDR3 coding DNA: TGTGCCATCAGTGACAGTGTAACGGGACAAGAGACCCAGTACTTC.

The chain uses TRBV5-1 and TRBJ2-7, with D perhaps assigned TRBD1 or TRBD2 (5 bases each). The V and J ends lost 3 bases and 3 bases respectively, with 16 bases between them. From germline, CDR1 is SGHRS and CDR2 YFSETQ. The CDR3 contains 15 residues. The CDR3 DNA is TGCGCCAGCAGCTCCGCCAGGGTGGGGGACTACGAGCAGTACTTC. This gives the protein CASSSARVGDYEQYF.

This clonotype was counted at least ten times. The chain recombines TRBV27 with TRBJ1-2, with D perhaps matching TRBD1 (6 bases). Between the trimmed V and J ends, which lost 2 bases and 5 bases, there was a span of 9 bases. CDR1 is MNHEY, CDR2 SMNVEV, per germline (reference sequence). CDR3 length equals 13 residues. The CDR3 loop is CASSLGGWYGYTF. The CDR3 DNA reads TGTGCCAGCAGTTTAGGGGGCTGGTATGGCTACACCTTC.

This clonotype was counted between two and nine times. The CDR3 region has the DNA TGTGCCAGCAGTTTTTGGCTCCCCGAGTACTTC. This gives the protein CASSFWLPEYF. The chain links TRBV12-3 or TRBV12-4 to TRBJ2-5; D gene unclear. Trimming took off 3 bases at V and 12 bases at J, with 11 bases between the two ends. The CDR3 is made up of 11 amino acids.

This clonotype has more than one count but fewer than ten. J is TRBJ1-5 and V is TRBV10-3; maybe TRBD1 (5 bases). V was trimmed by 10 bases and J by 0 bases, leaving 13 bases between them. The CDR3 runs 14 residues. The germline gives CDR1 ENHRY, CDR2 SYGVKD. The CDR3 coding sequence is TGTGCCACAACGGACACGAATAGCAATCAGCCCCAGCATTTT. This translates into CATTDTNSNQPQHF.

This clonotype has a handful of counts. The rearrangement uses TRBV4-1 and TRBJ2-7; D gene unclear. Germline CDR1 is MGHRA and CDR2 is YSYEKL. The CDR3 runs to 14 residues. V lost 5 bases to trimming and J lost 3 bases, with 14 bases between them. CDR3 nucleotides: TGCGCCAGCAGCGACCAGGTTCTGGACTACGAGCAGTACTTC. Protein product: CASSDQVLDYEQYF.